A selection of T cell receptor beta chains follows, all from one sample in a study of cytomegalovirus exposure and HLA in healthy donors. Method: immunoSEQ multiplex PCR; TCRdb's copy keeps in-frame clones and lacks some. Among about 150,000 clones, about 76% were seen once, and the ten largest hold under 4%. Sample: PBMCs. The source of these receptors is a human donor in good health. CDR3s include the opening cysteine and the closing phenylalanine or tryptophan. A D gene is named only where the DNA matches it firmly. Only part of the rows carry a size: once, few, many, or a class if the clone is expanded.

NA | NA | TRBJ2-7 | TRBV7-2 | TGTGCCAGCAGCTTGCACCCCGACCCGACAGGCTTACTTACCTACGAGCAGTACTTC | CASSLHPDPTGLLTYEQYF
NA | NA | TRBJ2-7 | TRBV9 | TGTGCCAGCAGCGTCGGTACAGGGCCCCCCACCGACGAGCAGTACTTC | CASSVGTGPPTDEQYF
TRBD2 | NA | TRBJ2-5 | TRBV5-1 | TGCGCCAGCAGCCGAGAGACTAGCGGGGGGGTGGCCCAGTACTTC | CASSRETSGGVAQYF
NA | NA | TRBJ1-5 | TRBV19 | TGTGCCAGTACCCTACAGTCCGGTCAGCCCCAGCATTTT | CASTLQSGQPQHF
TRBD1 | NA | TRBJ1-2 | TRBV18 | TGTGCCAGCTCATACGCCGGGACAGGGGTTGGCTACACCTTC | CASSYAGTGVGYTF
TRBD1 | NA | TRBJ1-2 | TRBV10-3 | TGTGCCATCAGCCCCGACGCAGGGGGGACTGGCTACACCTTC | CAISPDAGGTGYTF
NA | NA | TRBJ2-7 | TRBV6-5 | TGTGCCAGCAGTCGAATAGACAGGTCCTACGAGCAGTACTTC | CASSRIDRSYEQYF
TRBD2 | NA | TRBJ2-7 | TRBV19 | TGTGCCAGTAAGCGGGACGGGACCTCCTACGAGCAGTACTTC | CASKRDGTSYEQYF
NA | NA | TRBJ2-1 | TRBV28 | TGTGCCAGCAGTCCGACAGGAATGAGCTCCTACAATGAGCAGTTCTTC | CASSPTGMSSYNEQFF
NA | NA | TRBJ2-2 | TRBV6-1 | TGTGCCAGCAGACCAACAGGGATTCTCGGGGAGCTGTTTTTT | CASRPTGILGELFF
NA | NA | TRBJ1-1 | TRBV5-4 | TGTGCCAGCAGCTTCGAAAGGGGTAACACTGAAGCTTTCTTT | CASSFERGNTEAFF
TRBD2 | once | TRBJ2-1 | TRBV11-2 | TGTGCCAGCAGCCCCGGGACTAGCGGGAGGGGAAGAAATGAGCAGTTCTTC | CASSPGTSGRGRNEQFF
TRBD1 | NA | TRBJ1-2 | TRBV6-1 | TGTGCCAGCAGAAGGGACAGGTACTATGGCTACACCTTC | CASRRDRYYGYTF
NA | NA | TRBJ2-7 | TRBV10-3 | TGTGCCATCTCTTCCGGACTAACCTACGAGCAGTACTTC | CAISSGLTYEQYF
TRBD1 | NA | TRBJ2-1 | TRBV2 | TGTGCCAGCACCACCAGGGGGCTTTACAATGAGCAGTTCTTC | CASTTRGLYNEQFF
NA | NA | TRBJ2-2 | TRBV7-3 | TGTGCCAGCAGCTTACTGGGGGCGAAAACCGGGGAGCTGTTTTTT | CASSLLGAKTGELFF
NA | NA | TRBJ2-3 | TRBV2 | TGTGCCAGCAGTGAGGCCATTTCTGCACGTGCTAGCACAGATACGCAGTATTTT | CASSEAISARASTDTQYF
TRBD1 | once | TRBJ1-5 | TRBV28 | TGTGCCAGCGGCCGGGACAGGGAACACAATCAGCCCCAGCATTTT | CASGRDREHNQPQHF
NA | NA | TRBJ2-3 | TRBV7-2 | TGTGCCAGCAGCTTAGGGACTAGCACAGATACGCAGTATTTT | CASSLGTSTDTQYF
NA | NA | TRBJ2-1 | TRBV14 | TGTGCCAGCAGCCAAGATCCTTTTGTCGGGGGTGAGCAGTTCTTC | CASSQDPFVGGEQFF
NA | NA | TRBJ1-5 | TRBV2 | TGTGCCAGCAGGAGAGAGAAACAGGGTTGGATAAGCAATCAGCCCCAGCATTTT | CASRREKQGWISNQPQHF
NA | NA | TRBJ2-7 | TRBV4-2 | TGTGCCAGCAGCCAAGATATGGAGGGATCGGGGCAGTACTTC | CASSQDMEGSGQYF
TRBD1 | NA | TRBJ2-1 | TRBV19 | TGTGCCAGTACCGCCGACAGGGGGGCCTACAATGAGCAGTTCTTC | CASTADRGAYNEQFF
NA | few | TRBJ1-3 | TRBV9 | TGTGCCAGCAGCGTAGTCGCCAACCCTCAGGGAAACACCATATATTTT | CASSVVANPQGNTIYF
NA | NA | TRBJ2-2 | TRBV6-4 | TGTGCCAGCAGTCGGGGGGCAGCGAACACCGGGGAGCTGTTTTTT | CASSRGAANTGELFF
TRBD2 | NA | TRBJ2-7 | TRBV28 | TGTGCCAGCATCTCTGGGACTAGCTTAAACTACGAGCAGTACTTC | CASISGTSLNYEQYF
NA | NA | TRBJ1-2 | TRBV27 | TGTGCCAGCAGTTTACAGGGAGGGGCGGGTGGCTACACCTTC | CASSLQGGAGGYTF
TRBD1 | NA | TRBJ2-1 | TRBV5-4 | TGTGCCAGCAGCAGGGGACAGGGCAATGAGCAGTTCTTC | CASSRGQGNEQFF
NA | NA | TRBJ1-1 | TRBV10-2 | TGCGCCAGCAGTGAACCCTTTAGAGGGACTGAAGCTTTCTTT | CASSEPFRGTEAFF